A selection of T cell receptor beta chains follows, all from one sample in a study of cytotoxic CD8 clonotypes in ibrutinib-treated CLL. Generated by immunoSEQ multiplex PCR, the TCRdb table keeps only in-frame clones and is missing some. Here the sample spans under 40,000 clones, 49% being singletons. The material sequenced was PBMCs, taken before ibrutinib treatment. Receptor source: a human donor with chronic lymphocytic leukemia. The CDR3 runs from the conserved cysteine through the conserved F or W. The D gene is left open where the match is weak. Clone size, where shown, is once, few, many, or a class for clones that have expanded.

cdr3_aa: CASSILAGGTDTQYF
cdr3_nt: TGTGCCAGTAGTATCCTAGCGGGGGGCACAGATACGCAGTATTTT
d_call: TRBD2
clone_size: -
j_call: TRBJ2-3
v_call: TRBV19

cdr3_aa: CASSPEAGTTNEKLFF
cdr3_nt: TGTGCCAGCAGCCCCGAAGCAGGGACAACTAATGAAAAACTGTTTTTT
d_call: -
clone_size: -
j_call: TRBJ1-4
v_call: TRBV4-2

cdr3_aa: CASSLRGTVRSTDTQYF
cdr3_nt: TGTGCCAGCAGCTTACGGGGGACGGTCCGAAGCACAGATACGCAGTATTTT
d_call: -
clone_size: -
j_call: TRBJ2-3
v_call: TRBV7-6

cdr3_aa: CASSLAGTYSYEQYF
cdr3_nt: TGCGCCAGCAGCTTGGCCGGGACGTACTCCTACGAGCAGTACTTC
d_call: -
clone_size: -
j_call: TRBJ2-7
v_call: TRBV5-1

cdr3_aa: CASSLTSGGVPSTTDTQYF
cdr3_nt: TGTGCCAGCAGCCTTACTAGCGGGGGAGTACCGAGTACCACAGATACGCAGTATTTT
d_call: TRBD2
clone_size: -
j_call: TRBJ2-3
v_call: TRBV7-3

cdr3_aa: CASSFVGGYTF
cdr3_nt: TGTGCCAGCAGTTTCGTTGGCGGCTACACCTTC
d_call: -
clone_size: few
j_call: TRBJ1-2
v_call: TRBV28

cdr3_aa: CASSPTETSGTTLPYEQYF
cdr3_nt: TGTGCCAGCAGCCCCACGGAGACTAGCGGGACCACTCTCCCCTACGAGCAGTACTTC
d_call: TRBD2
clone_size: few
j_call: TRBJ2-7
v_call: TRBV7-2

cdr3_aa: CASSQSGGQRIYEQYF
cdr3_nt: TGCGCCAGCAGCCAATCGGGGGGACAGCGGATCTACGAGCAGTACTTC
d_call: -
clone_size: -
j_call: TRBJ2-7
v_call: TRBV4-1

cdr3_aa: CASRSRDRGNSPLHF
cdr3_nt: TGTGCCAGCAGGTCCCGGGACAGGGGTAATTCACCCCTCCACTTT
d_call: TRBD1
clone_size: few
j_call: TRBJ1-6
v_call: TRBV28

cdr3_aa: CASSISRPGADVHYGYTF
cdr3_nt: TGTGCCAGTAGTATTTCACGCCCGGGGGCTGACGTACACTATGGCTACACCTTC
d_call: -
clone_size: -
j_call: TRBJ1-2
v_call: TRBV19

cdr3_aa: CASSIGERQMPQHF
cdr3_nt: TGTGCCAGTAGTATAGGGGAGCGGCAAATGCCCCAGCATTTT
d_call: -
clone_size: many
j_call: TRBJ1-5
v_call: TRBV19

cdr3_aa: CSVRERGHSYNEQFF
cdr3_nt: TGCAGCGTTAGGGAACGGGGACACTCCTACAATGAGCAGTTCTTC
d_call: -
clone_size: once
j_call: TRBJ2-1
v_call: TRBV29-1

cdr3_aa: CASSIGRATTEAFF
cdr3_nt: TGTGCCAGTAGTATAGGTAGGGCTACCACTGAAGCTTTCTTT
d_call: -
clone_size: -
j_call: TRBJ1-1
v_call: TRBV19

cdr3_aa: CASSYMGTNTEAFF
cdr3_nt: TGTGCCAGCAGTTACATGGGGACTAACACTGAAGCTTTCTTT
d_call: -
clone_size: few
j_call: TRBJ1-1
v_call: TRBV6-5

cdr3_aa: CAWERLGNRPSNGYTF
cdr3_nt: TGTGCCTGGGAGCGGCTCGGGAACAGACCATCGAATGGCTACACCTTC
d_call: -
clone_size: -
j_call: TRBJ1-2
v_call: TRBV30

cdr3_aa: CASSLASDRRRKNTEAFF
cdr3_nt: TGCGCCAGCAGCTTGGCCTCGGACAGAAGGAGGAAGAACACTGAAGCTTTCTTT
d_call: -
clone_size: few
j_call: TRBJ1-1
v_call: TRBV5-1

cdr3_aa: CASSQSDRGTTDTQYF
cdr3_nt: TGTGCCAGCAGCCAGTCTGACAGGGGGACCACAGATACGCAGTATTTT
d_call: TRBD1
clone_size: -
j_call: TRBJ2-3
v_call: TRBV4-2

cdr3_aa: CASSPGQGFTEAFF
cdr3_nt: TGTGCCAGCAGCCCAGGACAGGGTTTCACTGAAGCTTTCTTT
d_call: TRBD1
clone_size: many
j_call: TRBJ1-1
v_call: TRBV7-2

cdr3_aa: CASESGKGSNQPQHF
cdr3_nt: TGTGCCAGCGAGTCCGGGAAGGGGAGCAATCAGCCCCAGCATTTT
d_call: -
clone_size: once
j_call: TRBJ1-5
v_call: TRBV7-9

cdr3_aa: CASRRASGGHSYEQYF
cdr3_nt: TGTGCCAGCAGGAGGGCTAGCGGGGGGCACTCCTACGAGCAGTACTTC
d_call: TRBD2
clone_size: -
j_call: TRBJ2-7
v_call: TRBV2

cdr3_aa: CAWSDYRSTNEKLFF
cdr3_nt: TGTGCCTGGAGCGATTACAGATCAACTAATGAAAAACTGTTTTTT
d_call: -
clone_size: -
j_call: TRBJ1-4
v_call: TRBV30

cdr3_aa: CASSHRTSGKETQYF
cdr3_nt: TGCGCCAGCAGCCACCGGACTAGCGGGAAAGAGACCCAGTACTTC
d_call: TRBD2
clone_size: few
j_call: TRBJ2-5
v_call: TRBV4-1

cdr3_aa: CASSLETLYGYTF
cdr3_nt: TGTGCCAGCAGCTTAGAGACCCTCTATGGCTACACCTTC
d_call: -
clone_size: few
j_call: TRBJ1-2
v_call: TRBV7-2

cdr3_aa: CASSTRSPNEQYF
cdr3_nt: TGCGCCAGCAGCACCCGATCTCCTAACGAGCAGTACTTC
d_call: -
clone_size: -
j_call: TRBJ2-7
v_call: TRBV5-1

cdr3_aa: CASSLAGGQKLYGYTF
cdr3_nt: TGTGCCAGCAGCTTAGCTGGGGGACAGAAACTGTATGGCTACACCTTC
d_call: TRBD1
clone_size: -
j_call: TRBJ1-2
v_call: TRBV7-9

cdr3_aa: CASSPSYGYTF
cdr3_nt: TGTGCCAGCTCGCCTAGTTATGGCTACACCTTC
d_call: -
clone_size: -
j_call: TRBJ1-2
v_call: TRBV6-5

cdr3_aa: CASSPTRGVEQFF
cdr3_nt: TGTGCCAGCAGTCCGACCCGAGGGGTCGAGCAGTTCTTC
d_call: -
clone_size: -
j_call: TRBJ2-1
v_call: TRBV27

cdr3_aa: CASSPATGGAYTIYF
cdr3_nt: TGTGCCAGCAGCCCTGCGACAGGGGGCGCGTACACCATATATTTT
d_call: TRBD1
clone_size: -
j_call: TRBJ1-3
v_call: TRBV5-6

cdr3_aa: CASSPNRDGHGYTF
cdr3_nt: TGTGCCAGCTCACCTAACAGGGACGGGCATGGCTACACCTTC
d_call: -
clone_size: -
j_call: TRBJ1-2
v_call: TRBV18

cdr3_aa: CASSLGQLHYEQYF
cdr3_nt: TGCGCCAGCAGCTTGGGACAGCTCCACTACGAGCAGTACTTC
d_call: -
clone_size: -
j_call: TRBJ2-7
v_call: TRBV5-1

cdr3_aa: CASSSDQRTQYF
cdr3_nt: TGTGCCAGCAGTTCCGATCAGAGGACCCAGTACTTC
d_call: -
clone_size: few
j_call: TRBJ2-5
v_call: TRBV27

cdr3_aa: CASSAPTAGDTDTQYF
cdr3_nt: TGTGCCAGCAGTGCTCCTACTGCGGGTGACACAGATACGCAGTATTTT
d_call: -
clone_size: -
j_call: TRBJ2-3
v_call: TRBV28

cdr3_aa: CASTNAGRAPDTQYF
cdr3_nt: TGTGCCAGCACCAACGCGGGAAGAGCCCCAGATACGCAGTATTTT
d_call: -
clone_size: -
j_call: TRBJ2-3
v_call: TRBV27

cdr3_aa: CASSQETGHLYEQYF
cdr3_nt: TGCGCCAGCAGCCAAGAAACGGGACACCTCTACGAGCAGTACTTC
d_call: -
clone_size: -
j_call: TRBJ2-7
v_call: TRBV4-1

cdr3_aa: CASSSEQYPYEQYF
cdr3_nt: TGTGCCAGTAGCTCAGAGCAATATCCCTACGAGCAGTACTTC
d_call: -
clone_size: few
j_call: TRBJ2-7
v_call: TRBV19

cdr3_aa: CASSKGQGVFGYGYTF
cdr3_nt: TGTGCCAGTAGTAAAGGACAGGGAGTCTTCGGCTATGGCTACACCTTC
d_call: TRBD1
clone_size: few
j_call: TRBJ1-2
v_call: TRBV19

cdr3_aa: CAWRPDSLGEKLFF
cdr3_nt: TGTGCCTGGAGACCGGACAGTCTTGGAGAAAAACTGTTTTTT
d_call: -
clone_size: once
j_call: TRBJ1-4
v_call: TRBV30

cdr3_aa: CASSYSWDVGEQYF
cdr3_nt: TGTGCCAGCAGTTACTCCTGGGACGTCGGCGAGCAGTACTTC
d_call: -
clone_size: -
j_call: TRBJ2-7
v_call: TRBV6-5

cdr3_aa: CAISGQVYTEAFF
cdr3_nt: TGTGCCATCAGTGGACAGGTATACACTGAAGCTTTCTTT
d_call: -
clone_size: -
j_call: TRBJ1-1
v_call: TRBV10-3

cdr3_aa: CASTPSGERQPQHF
cdr3_nt: TGTGCCAGCACCCCCTCGGGGGAAAGGCAGCCCCAGCATTTT
d_call: -
clone_size: -
j_call: TRBJ1-5
v_call: TRBV2

cdr3_aa: CASPLVADEQFF
cdr3_nt: TGTGCCAGCCCCCTAGTGGCAGATGAGCAGTTCTTC
d_call: -
clone_size: few
j_call: TRBJ2-1
v_call: TRBV2

cdr3_aa: CASSSPGQTTDTQYF
cdr3_nt: TGTGCCAGCAGCTCCCCTGGGCAGACCACAGATACGCAGTATTTT
d_call: -
clone_size: -
j_call: TRBJ2-3
v_call: TRBV11-1

cdr3_aa: CASSLYGDRVQYGYTF
cdr3_nt: TGTGCCAGCAGCCTATATGGTGATAGGGTGCAGTATGGCTACACCTTC
d_call: -
clone_size: -
j_call: TRBJ1-2
v_call: TRBV7-2

cdr3_aa: CASRSPRGGPQETQYF
cdr3_nt: TGTGCCAGCAGGAGTCCTCGAGGGGGCCCCCAAGAGACCCAGTACTTC
d_call: TRBD1
clone_size: -
j_call: TRBJ2-5
v_call: TRBV2